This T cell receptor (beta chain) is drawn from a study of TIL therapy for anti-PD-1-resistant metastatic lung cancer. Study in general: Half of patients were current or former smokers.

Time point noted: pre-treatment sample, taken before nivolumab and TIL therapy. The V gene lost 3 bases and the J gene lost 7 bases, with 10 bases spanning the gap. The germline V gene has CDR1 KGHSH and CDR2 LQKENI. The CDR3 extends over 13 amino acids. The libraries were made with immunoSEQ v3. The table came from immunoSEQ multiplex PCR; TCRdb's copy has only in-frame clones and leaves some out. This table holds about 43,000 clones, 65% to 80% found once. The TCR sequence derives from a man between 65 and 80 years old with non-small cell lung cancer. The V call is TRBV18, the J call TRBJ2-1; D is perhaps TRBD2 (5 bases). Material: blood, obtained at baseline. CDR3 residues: CASSPGARNEQFF. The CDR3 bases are TGTGCCAGCTCACCGGGAGCCCGGAATGAGCAGTTCTTC.